A single sample gave rise to the 16 T cell receptor beta chains below, sequenced in a study of T cell changes during pregnancy in multiple sclerosis. Using immunoSEQ multiplex PCR, the repertoire was profiled, and TCRdb retains in-frame clones only, with some absent. This sample has approximately 69,000 clones, with approximately 92% found just once. The source was peripheral blood, collected in the second trimester of pregnancy. These receptors originate from a female donor in good health, enrolled as a control in a pregnancy study.

V and J are TRBV7-9 and TRBJ2-2; D unclear. CDR1 SEHNR and CDR2 FQNEAQ come from the germline V gene (reference sequence). With 10 bases removed from V and 7 bases from J, the gap between germline ends came to 7 bases. The CDR3 spans 10 residues. The CDR3 coding sequence is TGTGCCACTCAACTCGGGGAGCTGTTTTTT. It codes for CATQLGELFF.

This clone was detected only a few times. The V and J genes are TRBV7-2 and TRBJ1-6; D is uncertain. Trimming stripped 0 bases from V and 6 bases from J, with 12 bases between. The CDR3 contains 16 residues. Germline CDR1 is SGHTA and CDR2 is FQGNSA. This chain's CDR3 is CASSLAGGFANSPLHF. The CDR3 bases are TGTGCCAGCAGCTTAGCGGGAGGTTTCGCTAATTCACCCCTCCACTTT. Supplemented by reference TRBV7-2 and TRBJ1-6, the full variable domain reads GAGVSQSPSNKVTEKGKDVELRCDPISGHTALYWYRQSLGQGLEFLIYFQGNSAPDKSGLPSDRFSAERTGGSVSTLTIQRTQQEDSAVYLCASSLAGGFANSPLHFGNGTRLTVT.

The chain joins TRBV5-1 to TRBJ2-1, with a weak D call TRBD1 (5 bases). Germline loops: CDR1 SGHRS, CDR2 YFSETQ. The V gene lost 2 bases and the J gene lost 1 base, with 10 bases spanning the gap. This CDR3 spans 15 amino acids. This CDR3 is CASSLDRSSYNEQFF. CDR3 nucleotides: TGCGCCAGCAGCTTAGACAGATCTTCCTACAATGAGCAGTTCTTC. The full variable domain, in which reference TRBV5-1 and TRBJ2-1 provide the parts outside the CDR3, is KAGVTQTPRYLIKTRGQQVTLSCSPISGHRSVSWYQQTPGQGLQFLFEYFSETQRNKGNFPGRFSGRQFSNSRSEMNVSTLELGDSALYLCASSLDRSSYNEQFFGPGTRLTVL.

This chain uses TRBV2 with TRBJ2-7, with D possibly being TRBD2 (6 bases). V was cut by 7 bases and J by 2 bases, with 6 bases left in between. The CDR3 totals 11 residues. CDR1 and CDR2 (germline): SNHLY, FYNNEI. CDR3 loop: CASTGAYEQYF. The CDR3 nucleotides are TGTGCCAGCACGGGAGCCTACGAGCAGTACTTC.

This chain links TRBV7-2 with TRBJ2-7; D is possibly TRBD1 (6 bases). V gave up 2 bases and J gave up 3 bases, with 17 bases separating them. Germline V gives CDR1 SGHTA, CDR2 FQGNSA. The CDR3 totals 16 residues. The CDR3 protein is CASSLRAGASNYEQYF. Here the CDR3 DNA reads TGTGCCAGCAGCTTAAGAGCAGGGGCATCGAACTACGAGCAGTACTTC.

This sequence joins TRBV5-1 and TRBJ2-5, with 12 bases aligning to TRBD2. Germline CDR1 and CDR2: SGHRS and YFSETQ. The trim removed 4 bases at V and 5 bases at J, leaving 9 bases unmatched. The CDR3 extends over 16 amino acids. CDR3 sequence (DNA): TGCGCCAGCAGCGCTCGGCTAGCGGGGGGGCACGAGACCCAGTACTTC. Protein product: CASSARLAGGHETQYF.

The J gene is TRBJ2-3, the V gene TRBV6-8; 8 nucleotides align to TRBD2. The V gene's germline CDR1 is MNHGY and CDR2 SAAAGT. This CDR3 is built from 14 residues. V lost 6 bases to trimming and J lost 2 bases; unmatched junction nucleotides: 4. The CDR3 DNA follows: TGTGCCAGCAGGAGCGGGGGCCCCACAGATACGCAGTATTTT. This codes for CASRSGGPTDTQYF.

The V and J genes are TRBV27 and TRBJ1-5; D is perhaps TRBD1 (5 bases). Trimming took 0 bases from V and 1 from J, leaving 7 bases between them. This CDR3 contains 15 residues. Per the germline V gene, CDR1 is MNHEY and CDR2 is SMNVEV (reference sequence). The CDR3, as DNA: TGTGCCAGCAGTTTATCTGGGGGGAGCAATCAGCCCCAGCATTTT. Translating it yields CASSLSGGSNQPQHF.

This sequence joins TRBV7-9 and TRBJ2-2, with D perhaps matching TRBD1 (6 bases). The germline gives CDR1 SEHNR, CDR2 FQNEAQ (reference sequence). The CDR3 consists of 16 residues. V was shortened by 3 bases and J by 2 bases, with 13 bases between the two germline ends. The CDR3 loop reads CASSFRQDTNTGELFF. The CDR3 coding sequence is TGTGCCAGCAGCTTTCGACAGGATACTAACACCGGGGAGCTGTTTTTT.

This chain links TRBV7-6 with TRBJ2-5, with 9 bases that match TRBD2. Trimming cost V 5 bases and J 4 bases; bases outside gene matches: 14. The CDR3 covers 17 residues. Germline values: CDR1 SGHVS, CDR2 FNYEAQ. CDR3 coding DNA: TGTGCCAGCAGCCCCCGGTATGCGGGGGGGCAGCGAGAGACCCAGTACTTC. Protein sequence: CASSPRYAGGQRETQYF.

The chain links TRBV6-1 to TRBJ2-5; TRBD2 might be the D (7 bases). CDR1 and CDR2 (germline): MNHNS, SASEGT. The CDR3 is made up of 15 amino acids. V lost 3 bases to trimming and J lost 5 bases, with 16 bases between them. The CDR3 nucleotides read TGTGCCAGCAGTGAGAGGACAGTGGGGGGGGAGACCCAGTACTTC. Translated, it gives CASSERTVGGETQYF.

CDR3 coding DNA: TGCGCCAGCAGCTTGGCGTACTTTCTATATGGCTACACCTTC. This gives the protein CASSLAYFLYGYTF. This chain uses TRBV5-1 with TRBJ1-2; the D is unclear. This CDR3 spans 14 amino acids. Germline CDR1 reads SGHRS; CDR2 reads YFSETQ. Trimming cost V 0 bases and J 5 bases, with 11 bases left between them.

This rearrangement joins TRBV28 to TRBJ2-7, with 11 bases that match TRBD1. CDR3 length: 15 residues. V lost 6 bases to trimming and J lost 3 bases; unmatched junction nucleotides: 7. Per germline, CDR1 MDHEN and CDR2 SYDVKM. CDR3 region: CASRTGTGGFYEQYF. CDR3 nucleotides: TGTGCCAGCAGAACCGGGACAGGGGGTTTCTACGAGCAGTACTTC.

The DNA for the CDR3 is TGTGCCAGCAGCTTCTTTGGGCATGGCTACACCTTC. The encoded protein is CASSFFGHGYTF. The gene calls are TRBV5-6 and TRBJ1-2; D remains unclear. CDR3 length: 12 amino acids. Looked up from germline, CDR1 is SGHDT and CDR2 is YYEEEE. The V and J ends lost 2 bases and 6 bases respectively, with 8 bases between them. The full variable domain, completed using reference TRBV5-6 and TRBJ1-2, is DAGVTQSPTHLIKTRGQQVTLRCSPKSGHDTVSWYQQALGQGPQFIFQYYEEEERQRGNFPDRFSGHQFPNYSSELNVNALLLGDSALYLCASSFFGHGYTFGSGTRLTVV.

The chain carries TRBV5-1 and TRBJ1-5, with D hard to call. CDR1 SGHRS and CDR2 YFSETQ come from the germline V gene. Deletions cut 4 bases from V and 7 bases from J, with 12 bases between. The CDR3 runs to 13 residues. This CDR3 reads CASSPEGSQPQHF. CDR3 DNA: TGCGCCAGCAGCCCCGAGGGATCCCAGCCCCAGCATTTT.

The count of this clone is one. The chain employs TRBV7-2 and TRBJ2-3; 12 positions agree with TRBD2. J lost 6 bases, V lost 1 base, and 8 bases had no gene match. Germline V gene sequence: CDR1 SGHTA, CDR2 FQGNSA. The CDR3 runs to 17 residues. The CDR3 reads CASSLVGTSGGRDTQYF. For the CDR3, the DNA is TGTGCCAGCAGCTTAGTCGGTACTAGCGGGGGGAGGGATACGCAGTATTTT.